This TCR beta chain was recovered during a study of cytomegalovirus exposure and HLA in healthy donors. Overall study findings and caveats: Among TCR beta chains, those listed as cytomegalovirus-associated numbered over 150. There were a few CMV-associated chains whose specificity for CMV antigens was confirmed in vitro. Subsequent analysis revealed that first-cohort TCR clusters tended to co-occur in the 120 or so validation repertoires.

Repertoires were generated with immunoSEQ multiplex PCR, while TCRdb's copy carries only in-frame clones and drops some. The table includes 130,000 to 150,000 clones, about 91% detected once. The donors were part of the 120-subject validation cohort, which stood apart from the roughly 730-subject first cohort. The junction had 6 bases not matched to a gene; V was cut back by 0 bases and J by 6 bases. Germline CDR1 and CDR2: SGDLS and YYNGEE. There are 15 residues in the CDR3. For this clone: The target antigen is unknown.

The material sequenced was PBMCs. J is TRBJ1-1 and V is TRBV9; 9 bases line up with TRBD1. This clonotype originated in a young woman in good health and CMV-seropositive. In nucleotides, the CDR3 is TGTGCCAGCAGCGTAGAGGGGACAGGGCGTTCTGAAGCTTTCTTT. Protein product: CASSVEGTGRSEAFF. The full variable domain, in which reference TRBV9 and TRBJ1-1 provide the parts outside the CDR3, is DSGVTQTPKHLITATGQRVTLRCSPRSGDLSVYWYQQSLDQGLQFLIQYYNGEERAKGNILERFSAQQFPDLHSELNLSSLELGDSALYFCASSVEGTGRSEAFFGQGTRLTVV.